The T cell receptor (beta chain) described here comes from a study of cytomegalovirus exposure and HLA in healthy donors. Study-level information: From some 180 million T cells, an earlier analysis saw 90 million to 130 million unique TCR beta sequences.

PCR primers comprised 60 Vbeta and 13 Jbeta primers. Profiled with immunoSEQ multiplex PCR; TCRdb holds only in-frame clones, not every one. The sample lists about 130,000 clones; roughly 82% were seen once. Sequencing was done on a sample of PBMCs. This clonotype was obtained from a man in his thirties or forties in good health and CMV-seronegative.

This CDR3 is CASSPRGASLGEQYF. In DNA, the CDR3 is TGTGCCAGCAGTCCTCGGGGGGCATCCCTGGGGGAGCAGTACTTC. The chain recombines TRBV2 with TRBJ2-7; D possibly corresponds to TRBD2 (7 bases). CDR3 length: 15 amino acids. Germline V gives CDR1 SNHLY, CDR2 FYNNEI. Trimming cost V 5 bases and J 7 bases, with 21 bases left between them.